This TCR beta chain was observed in a study of blood T cell repertoires in COVID-19. Study details: Sample material is recorded as cDNA or gDNA derived from T cells, B-cell-depleted T cells, or PBMCs.

From germline, CDR1 is LGHNA and CDR2 YNFKEQ. The CDR3 consists of 17 residues. Losses at the gene ends were 3 bases for V and 8 bases for J; bases not matched to a gene: 17. Original methodology: Reference gene primer amplification in the assay estimated nucleated cell counts. Profiling relied on immunoSEQ multiplex PCR, and the TCRdb table lists in-frame clones only, not all of them. The V and J calls and clone size are taken from that table; D and trimming were inferred from the DNA. The sample holds fewer than 250,000 clones, about 83% seen once. The specimen was peripheral blood. The chain employs TRBV4-2 and TRBJ1-2, with TRBD1 identical over 8 bases. The clonotype originates from a woman aged 40 to 49 with active or convalescent COVID-19. CDR3 loop: CASSQRITGQGSGGYTF. CDR3 nucleotides: TGTGCCAGCAGCCAGCGTATAACAGGACAGGGATCGGGAGGCTACACCTTC.